The next 10 T cell receptor beta chains were all read from a single sample in a study of identical twins. TCRdb independently ran MiXCR on the 5' RACE reads; one entry per CDR3 protein. The sample lists 500,000 or so distinct CDR3 sequences; 14% were seen once. These data also featured in a second study, about yellow fever vaccine responses in identical twins.

Sequenced sample: CD4+ T cells sorted from blood. The receptors were sampled from a woman aged 18-30 years in good health.

This clonotype was picked up a small number of times. The V call is TRBV6-4, the J call TRBJ2-1; the D is unclear. CDR1 MRHNA and CDR2 SNTAGT come from the germline V gene. The germline V and J ends were trimmed by 3 bases and 0 bases, with 9 bases remaining between them. The CDR3 extends over 15 amino acids. The CDR3 nucleotides read TGTGCCAGCAGTGAAGGCGGAAACTCCTACAATGAGCAGTTCTTC. This gives the protein CASSEGGNSYNEQFF.

V and J are TRBV28 and TRBJ2-7; D gene uncertain. Trimming took 9 bases from V and 2 from J, leaving 11 bases between them. The germline V gene encodes CDR1 MDHEN and CDR2 SYDVKM. The CDR3 is 12 amino acids. The CDR3 reads CASWSFPYEQYF. The CDR3, as DNA: TGTGCCAGTTGGAGCTTCCCCTACGAGCAGTACTTC.

This clonotype was observed a handful of times. The chain combines TRBV27 with TRBJ2-7; 7 bases map to TRBD1. The germline V gene encodes CDR1 MNHEY and CDR2 SMNVEV (reference sequence). The CDR3 spans 17 residues. V trimming: 4 bases; J trimming: 2 bases; junction bases outside the gene matches: 14. The CDR3 region is CASSSLLTGTVPYEQYF. The CDR3 DNA is TGTGCCAGCAGTTCTTTACTAACCGGGACAGTTCCCTACGAGCAGTACTTC.

The chain links TRBV7-8 to TRBJ1-4; the D is unclear. CDR1 is SGHVS and CDR2 is FQNEAQ in the germline V gene. CDR3 length equals 13 residues. V was pared by 2 bases and J by 13 bases, with 14 bases between. In nucleotides, the CDR3 is TGTGCCAGCAGCTTACCCGGGAGCGGGGTACTGTTTTTT. The encoded protein is CASSLPGSGVLFF.

The chain couples TRBV20-1 to TRBJ1-3; 7 nucleotides align to TRBD1. The CDR3 totals 17 residues. The junction had 10 bases not matched to a gene; V was cut back by 2 bases and J by 0 bases. Germline lookup yields CDR1 DFQATT and CDR2 SNEGSKA (reference sequence). CDR3 sequence (DNA): TGCAGTGCTAGATTACCCCGGACAGGCCGCTCTGGAAACACCATATATTTT. Protein: CSARLPRTGRSGNTIYF.

This clonotype occurred a few times. The chain carries TRBV29-1 and TRBJ2-1; TRBD2 agrees at 8 bases. V shed 6 bases, J shed 0 bases, and the junction held 13 bases outside the gene matches. Germline CDR1 SQVTM, CDR2 ANQGSEA. This CDR3 has 17 residues. The CDR3 here is CSVLIRGGQSSYNEQFF. CDR3 nucleotides: TGCAGCGTCCTTATCCGGGGGGGCCAGAGCTCCTACAATGAGCAGTTCTTC.

The V gene is TRBV9, the J gene TRBJ2-1; TRBD2 might be the D (6 bases). Trimming left V 2 bases short and J 8 bases short, with 17 bases between. CDR3 length: 15 amino acids. From germline, CDR1 is SGDLS and CDR2 YYNGEE. For the CDR3, the DNA is TGTGCCAGCAGCGTTACCATGCAGGGAGGCGATGAGCAGTTCTTC. This gives the protein CASSVTMQGGDEQFF.

The chain combines TRBV5-1 with TRBJ2-1; D gene unclear. The CDR3 covers 16 residues. Germline V gene lookup returns CDR1 SGHRS and CDR2 YFSETQ. Trimming removed 7 bases from V and 0 bases from J, with 17 bases in between. This CDR3 is CASGPDRHSSYNEQFF. CDR3 DNA: TGCGCCAGCGGCCCTGACCGACACAGCTCCTACAATGAGCAGTTCTTC.

The table lists this clonotype with a few counts. V gene TRBV27 combines with J gene TRBJ2-4, with 9 bases fitting TRBD1. The CDR3 runs 14 residues. CDR1 and CDR2 (germline): MNHEY, SMNVEV (reference sequence). The V segment lost 6 bases and the J segment 4 bases; nucleotides outside the gene matches: 4. The CDR3 reads CASRTGTGKNIQYF. In DNA form, the CDR3 reads TGTGCCAGCAGAACCGGGACAGGGAAAAACATTCAGTACTTC.

The V gene is TRBV27, the J gene TRBJ2-7, with D perhaps TRBD1 or TRBD2 (6 bases each). The V and J ends lost 8 bases and 3 bases respectively, with 17 bases between them. CDR1 and CDR2 from the germline V gene are MNHEY and SMNVEV (reference sequence). The CDR3 totals 14 residues. The DNA of the CDR3 is TGTGCCAGCGGGAGGACAGCCCTGATCTACGAGCAGTACTTC. Protein: CASGRTALIYEQYF.